What follows is one TCR beta chain and its context. Under the authors' procedure: For nucleated cells, counts were estimated from reference gene primer amplification. TCRdb's table, derived via immunoSEQ multiplex PCR, lists solely in-frame clones and lacks some. Clonal size and the V and J genes are those of that table, whereas D and trimming came from the DNA. The sample has almost 300,000 clones, 85% to 90% seen once. This sample is drawn from a study of blood T cell repertoires in COVID-19. Study-wide context: COVID-19 samples, acute and convalescent, were from the United States, Italy and Spain.

Germline V gene data show CDR1 as SGHRS and CDR2 as YFSETQ. With 4 bases clipped from V and 3 bases from J, the junction kept 12 bases outside the gene matches. The CDR3 loop spans 16 amino acids. The clonotype originates from a man between 65 and 80 years old with acute or convalescent COVID-19. Material for sequencing was peripheral blood. The chain carries TRBV5-1 and TRBJ2-7, with 8 bases lining up with TRBD2. CDR3 region: CASSNPGLGHLYEQYF. The DNA for the CDR3 is TGCGCCAGCAGCAACCCGGGACTAGGGCATCTCTACGAGCAGTACTTC.